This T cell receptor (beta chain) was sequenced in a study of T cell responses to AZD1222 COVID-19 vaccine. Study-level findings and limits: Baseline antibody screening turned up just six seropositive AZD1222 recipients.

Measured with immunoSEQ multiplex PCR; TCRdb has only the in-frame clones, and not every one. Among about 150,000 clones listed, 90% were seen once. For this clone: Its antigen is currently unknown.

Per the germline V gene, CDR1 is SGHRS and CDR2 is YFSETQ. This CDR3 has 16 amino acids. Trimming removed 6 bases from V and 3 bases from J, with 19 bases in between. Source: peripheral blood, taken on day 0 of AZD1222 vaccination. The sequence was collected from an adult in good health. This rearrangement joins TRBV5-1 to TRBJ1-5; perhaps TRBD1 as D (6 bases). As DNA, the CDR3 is TGCGCCAGCAAACCCGAGGCAGGGGCCCCCAATCAGCCCCAGCATTTT. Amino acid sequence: CASKPEAGAPNQPQHF.